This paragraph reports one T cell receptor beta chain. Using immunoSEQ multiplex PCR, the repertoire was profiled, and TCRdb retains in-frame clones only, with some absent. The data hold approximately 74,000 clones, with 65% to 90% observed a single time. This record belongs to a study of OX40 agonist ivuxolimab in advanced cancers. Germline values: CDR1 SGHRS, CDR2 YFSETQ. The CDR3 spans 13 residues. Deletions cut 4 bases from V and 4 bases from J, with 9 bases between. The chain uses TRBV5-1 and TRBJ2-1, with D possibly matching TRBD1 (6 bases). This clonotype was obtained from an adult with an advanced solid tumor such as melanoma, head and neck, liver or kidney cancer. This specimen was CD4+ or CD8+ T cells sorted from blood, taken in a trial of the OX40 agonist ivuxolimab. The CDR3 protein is CASSQDRYNEQFF. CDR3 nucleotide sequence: TGCGCCAGCAGCCAGGACAGATACAATGAGCAGTTCTTC.